A selection of T cell receptor beta chains follows, all from one sample in a study of T-cell memory formation after mild COVID-19. TCRdb processed the 5' RACE reads anew with MiXCR; each CDR3 protein has one entry. The sample contains 190,000 or so distinct CDR3 sequences, over 20% of which appear only once. Specimen: PBMCs or a T cell subset sorted from them (not recorded which). The receptors stem from an adult woman who had mild COVID-19 (a few samples of this study predate the infection). Cell type and time point are not known. Each CDR3 is given with its conserved first and last residue. The D gene is left open where the match is weak. Some rows mark clone size as missing; the rest say once, few, many or name a class of expanded clone.

CDR3aa: CASSYVGGGEEKLFF; CDR3nt: TGTGCCAGCAGTTACGTGGGGGGAGGGGAAGAAAAACTGTTTTTT; d_gene: .; j_gene: TRBJ1-4; abundance: .; v_gene: TRBV6-5
CDR3aa: CASSYHPRFGTSGSGEQYF; CDR3nt: TGTGCCAGCAGCTACCACCCCCGCTTCGGGACTAGCGGTTCGGGGGAGCAGTACTTC; d_gene: TRBD2; j_gene: TRBJ2-7; abundance: few; v_gene: TRBV7-9
CDR3aa: CASSQVVSAGEQFF; CDR3nt: TGCGCCAGCAGCCAAGTAGTATCGGCGGGAGAGCAGTTCTTC; d_gene: .; j_gene: TRBJ2-1; abundance: few; v_gene: TRBV4-3
CDR3aa: CAWSDPGELFF; CDR3nt: TGTGCCTGGAGTGATCCCGGGGAGCTGTTTTTT; d_gene: .; j_gene: TRBJ2-2; abundance: .; v_gene: TRBV30
CDR3aa: CASSLPPTSGGIDTQYF; CDR3nt: TGCGCCAGCAGCCTCCCCCCCACTAGCGGGGGTATAGATACGCAGTATTTT; d_gene: TRBD2; j_gene: TRBJ2-3; abundance: few; v_gene: TRBV4-1
CDR3aa: CASSQDLGVYNEQFF; CDR3nt: TGCGCCAGCAGCCAAGACCTGGGAGTCTACAATGAGCAGTTCTTC; d_gene: .; j_gene: TRBJ2-1; abundance: few; v_gene: TRBV4-1
CDR3aa: CASSYRPGQNLAKNIQYF; CDR3nt: TGTGCCAGCAGTTACCGGCCTGGACAGAACTTAGCCAAAAACATTCAGTACTTC; d_gene: .; j_gene: TRBJ2-4; abundance: .; v_gene: TRBV6-2/TRBV6-3
CDR3aa: CASSVQPGTTQETQYF; CDR3nt: TGTGCCAGCAGCGTCCAACCGGGAACGACCCAAGAGACCCAGTACTTC; d_gene: .; j_gene: TRBJ2-5; abundance: .; v_gene: TRBV2
CDR3aa: CASSMGSYTEAFF; CDR3nt: TGTGCCAGTAGTATGGGGTCTTACACTGAAGCTTTCTTT; d_gene: .; j_gene: TRBJ1-1; abundance: few; v_gene: TRBV19
CDR3aa: CASSTPLTTDTQYF; CDR3nt: TGTGCCAGCAGCACACCGTTAACCACAGATACGCAGTATTTT; d_gene: .; j_gene: TRBJ2-3; abundance: few; v_gene: TRBV7-9
CDR3aa: CASSQDPGLTEAFF; CDR3nt: TGTGCCAGCAGCCAAGATCCCGGACTCACTGAAGCTTTCTTT; d_gene: .; j_gene: TRBJ1-1; abundance: few; v_gene: TRBV3-1
CDR3aa: CASSEAVQGAGQPQHF; CDR3nt: TGTGCCAGCAGTGAAGCCGTACAGGGGGCGGGTCAGCCCCAGCATTTT; d_gene: TRBD1; j_gene: TRBJ1-5; abundance: .; v_gene: TRBV6-1
CDR3aa: CSVEGDPAGAFF; CDR3nt: TGCAGCGTTGAAGGTGATCCGGCTGGAGCTTTCTTT; d_gene: .; j_gene: TRBJ1-1; abundance: .; v_gene: TRBV29-1
CDR3aa: CASSVEGRATDTQYF; CDR3nt: TGTGCCAGCAGCGTAGAGGGGCGGGCCACAGATACGCAGTATTTT; d_gene: .; j_gene: TRBJ2-3; abundance: .; v_gene: TRBV9
CDR3aa: CASSLGPYETQYF; CDR3nt: TGTGCCAGCAGCTTAGGCCCCTATGAGACCCAGTACTTC; d_gene: .; j_gene: TRBJ2-5; abundance: .; v_gene: TRBV13
CDR3aa: CASSYSGWDREETQYF; CDR3nt: TGTGCCAGCAGTTACTCGGGTTGGGACAGAGAAGAGACCCAGTACTTC; d_gene: TRBD1; j_gene: TRBJ2-5; abundance: few; v_gene: TRBV6-5
CDR3aa: CASSEALQGRGEKLFF; CDR3nt: TGTGCCAGCAGTGAAGCGCTTCAGGGGAGGGGTGAAAAACTGTTTTTT; d_gene: .; j_gene: TRBJ1-4; abundance: .; v_gene: TRBV2
CDR3aa: CASSLGTGIYEQYF; CDR3nt: TGTGCCAGCAGTTTAGGGACAGGGATCTACGAGCAGTACTTC; d_gene: TRBD1; j_gene: TRBJ2-7; abundance: .; v_gene: TRBV12-3/TRBV12-4
CDR3aa: CASTPIQGNTEAFF; CDR3nt: TGTGCCAGCACCCCGATCCAGGGGAACACTGAAGCTTTCTTT; d_gene: .; j_gene: TRBJ1-1; abundance: few; v_gene: TRBV12-3/TRBV12-4
CDR3aa: CASSLALVNTGELFF; CDR3nt: TGTGCCAGCAGCTTAGCGTTGGTGAACACCGGGGAGCTGTTTTTT; d_gene: .; j_gene: TRBJ2-2; abundance: few; v_gene: TRBV7-8
CDR3aa: CASSYPDYGYTF; CDR3nt: TGTGCCAGCAGTTACCCTGACTATGGCTACACCTTC; d_gene: .; j_gene: TRBJ1-2; abundance: .; v_gene: TRBV6-2/TRBV6-3
CDR3aa: CASSVWVGTDTQYF; CDR3nt: TGTGCCAGCAGCGTTTGGGTGGGCACAGATACGCAGTATTTT; d_gene: .; j_gene: TRBJ2-3; abundance: few; v_gene: TRBV5-4
CDR3aa: CASSLSGYGGRGFTEAFF; CDR3nt: TGTGCCAGCAGCCTCTCCGGATATGGGGGCCGCGGTTTTACTGAAGCTTTCTTT; d_gene: .; j_gene: TRBJ1-1; abundance: few; v_gene: TRBV27
CDR3aa: CASSRTESGTVNSPLHF; CDR3nt: TGTGCCAGCAGCCGCACTGAGTCCGGCACCGTCAATTCACCCCTCCACTTT; d_gene: .; j_gene: TRBJ1-6; abundance: .; v_gene: TRBV7-9
CDR3aa: CASRLSTSYNEQFF; CDR3nt: TGTGCCAGCAGACTCTCGACTAGCTACAATGAGCAGTTCTTC; d_gene: .; j_gene: TRBJ2-1; abundance: .; v_gene: TRBV12-3/TRBV12-4
CDR3aa: CSPRDREADTQYF; CDR3nt: TGCAGCCCCCGGGACAGGGAGGCAGATACGCAGTATTTT; d_gene: TRBD1; j_gene: TRBJ2-3; abundance: .; v_gene: TRBV29-1
CDR3aa: CASSSPPGGATGELFF; CDR3nt: TGTGCCAGCAGCTCCCCCCCCGGGGGGGCTACCGGGGAGCTGTTTTTT; d_gene: TRBD2; j_gene: TRBJ2-2; abundance: few; v_gene: TRBV7-9
CDR3aa: CASSWDQGQSYEQYF; CDR3nt: TGTGCCAGCAGCTGGGACCAGGGGCAATCCTACGAGCAGTACTTC; d_gene: .; j_gene: TRBJ2-7; abundance: .; v_gene: TRBV5-6
CDR3aa: CSARDPLRQVVVDEQFF; CDR3nt: TGCAGTGCTAGAGATCCTTTAAGGCAGGTCGTAGTGGATGAGCAGTTCTTC; d_gene: .; j_gene: TRBJ2-1; abundance: .; v_gene: TRBV20-1
CDR3aa: CASSVEAPWNEQFF; CDR3nt: TGTGCCAGCAGCGTAGAGGCTCCTTGGAATGAGCAGTTCTTC; d_gene: .; j_gene: TRBJ2-1; abundance: .; v_gene: TRBV9
CDR3aa: CASSQDVAGAYEQYF; CDR3nt: TGCGCCAGCAGCCAAGATGTAGCAGGGGCCTACGAGCAGTACTTC; d_gene: .; j_gene: TRBJ2-7; abundance: .; v_gene: TRBV4-3
CDR3aa: CSVVRDSEAFF; CDR3nt: TGCAGCGTTGTCAGGGACAGTGAAGCTTTCTTT; d_gene: TRBD1; j_gene: TRBJ1-1; abundance: .; v_gene: TRBV29-1
CDR3aa: CASSPGQGSTDTQYF; CDR3nt: TGTGCCAGCTCACCAGGACAGGGGAGCACAGATACGCAGTATTTT; d_gene: TRBD1; j_gene: TRBJ2-3; abundance: many; v_gene: TRBV18
CDR3aa: CASSGGQGMITDTQYF; CDR3nt: TGCGCCAGCAGCGGCGGACAGGGAATGATCACAGATACGCAGTATTTT; d_gene: TRBD1; j_gene: TRBJ2-3; abundance: .; v_gene: TRBV5-1
CDR3aa: CASSLSQGTEAFF; CDR3nt: TGTGCCAGCAGCTTGAGCCAGGGAACTGAAGCTTTCTTT; d_gene: .; j_gene: TRBJ1-1; abundance: .; v_gene: TRBV11-3
CDR3aa: CASSQDRSEQYF; CDR3nt: TGTGCCAGCAGCCAAGATCGCAGCGAGCAGTACTTC; d_gene: .; j_gene: TRBJ2-7; abundance: .; v_gene: TRBV4-2
CDR3aa: CASSEIDRRNTEAFF; CDR3nt: TGTGCCAGCAGTGAAATCGACAGGCGGAACACTGAAGCTTTCTTT; d_gene: .; j_gene: TRBJ1-1; abundance: .; v_gene: TRBV6-1
CDR3aa: CASSSNTGGWYEQYF; CDR3nt: TGTGCCAGCAGCAGCAATACAGGGGGCTGGTACGAGCAGTACTTC; d_gene: TRBD1; j_gene: TRBJ2-7; abundance: once; v_gene: TRBV5-4
CDR3aa: CASSVTGASYNEQFF; CDR3nt: TGTGCCAGCAGTGTGACAGGGGCCTCCTACAATGAGCAGTTCTTC; d_gene: TRBD1; j_gene: TRBJ2-1; abundance: .; v_gene: TRBV2
CDR3aa: CATARFGQGAGETQYF; CDR3nt: TGTGCCACAGCGCGTTTTGGGCAGGGGGCGGGGGAGACCCAGTACTTC; d_gene: TRBD1; j_gene: TRBJ2-5; abundance: .; v_gene: TRBV5-5
CDR3aa: CASSQILMRNEQFF; CDR3nt: TGTGCCAGCAGCCAAATACTTATGCGTAATGAGCAGTTCTTC; d_gene: .; j_gene: TRBJ2-1; abundance: .; v_gene: TRBV14
CDR3aa: CSAWKGSSYEQYF; CDR3nt: TGCAGTGCTTGGAAAGGGTCTTCCTACGAGCAGTACTTC; d_gene: .; j_gene: TRBJ2-7; abundance: .; v_gene: TRBV20-1
CDR3aa: CASSVGGGGGRGTGELFF; CDR3nt: TGTGCCAGCAGCGTAGGAGGTGGGGGCGGACGTGGGACCGGGGAGCTGTTTTTT; d_gene: .; j_gene: TRBJ2-2; abundance: few; v_gene: TRBV9
CDR3aa: CASSHTGGSHYEQYF; CDR3nt: TGCGCCAGCAGCCATACAGGGGGCTCACACTACGAGCAGTACTTC; d_gene: TRBD1; j_gene: TRBJ2-7; abundance: .; v_gene: TRBV4-3
CDR3aa: CASRARTAPYEQYF; CDR3nt: TGTGCCAGCAGGGCTCGGACAGCCCCCTACGAGCAGTACTTC; d_gene: .; j_gene: TRBJ2-7; abundance: .; v_gene: TRBV11-3
CDR3aa: CASSYRAGATDTQYF; CDR3nt: TGTGCCAGCAGCTACCGAGCGGGAGCCACAGATACGCAGTATTTT; d_gene: TRBD2; j_gene: TRBJ2-3; abundance: few; v_gene: TRBV6-5
CDR3aa: CASSQITGSHRGTYEQYF; CDR3nt: TGTGCCAGCAGCCAAATTACGGGGTCCCACAGGGGAACCTACGAGCAGTACTTC; d_gene: TRBD1; j_gene: TRBJ2-7; abundance: few; v_gene: TRBV7-8
CDR3aa: CAWSYEDYEQYF; CDR3nt: TGTGCCTGGAGTTATGAGGATTACGAGCAGTACTTC; d_gene: .; j_gene: TRBJ2-7; abundance: .; v_gene: TRBV30